This T cell receptor (beta chain) was captured by sequencing in a study of tumor and adjacent non-tumor tissue in lung cancer. Overall study: Patients were aged roughly 30 to 76, about ten men and 4 to 6 women, stage I to III.

This sample's RNA came from whole unsorted tissue. Study findings and constraints: Compared with tumor, normal lung showed significantly lower TCR diversity.

The CDR3 loop spans 15 amino acids. CDR1 and CDR2 from the germline V gene are SEHNR and FQNEAQ (reference sequence). Turning to this clonotype: The antigen is undetermined. Relative to the germline gene, one junction end is altered; a read error may explain this.

TCRbeta libraries were built with three rounds of nested PCR, modified from ARM-PCR. Using its own MiXCR run on the multiplex PCR reads, TCRdb lists one record per CDR3 protein. The repertoire consists of 65,000 to 80,000 distinct CDR3 sequences, with around three quarters occurring once and the leading ten covering roughly 30%. This chain links TRBV7-9 with TRBJ2-7, with TRBD2 matching over 7 bases. The material sequenced was lung tumor tissue. This TCR was recovered from a man in his sixties with non-small cell lung cancer. The CDR3 reads CANSLSLAEGGEQYF. In DNA, the CDR3 is TGTGCCAACAGCTTAAGTCTAGCGGAAGGCGGCGAGCAGTACTTC.